The 19 T cell receptor beta chains below come from one sample, sequenced in a study of blood T cell repertoires in COVID-19. Assay used: immunoSEQ multiplex PCR; TCRdb lists only in-frame clones, some missing. Among 120,000 or so clones listed, about 80% were seen once. The material sequenced was peripheral blood. The receptor set was obtained from a human donor in a cohort sampled during active COVID-19.

This clone was picked up one time. The CDR3 region is CASSQDLTANYGYTF. As DNA, the CDR3 is TGTGCCAGCAGCCAAGATCTAACAGCTAACTATGGCTACACCTTC. The chain recombines TRBV4-2 with TRBJ1-2, with D hard to call. V was pared by 0 bases and J by 0 bases, with 8 bases between. Germline assignment: CDR1 LGHNA and CDR2 YNFKEQ. The CDR3 runs to 15 residues.

The chain combines TRBV6-4 with TRBJ1-1; 7 bases agree with TRBD1. The V gene end was trimmed by 5 bases and the J gene end by 4 bases; junction bases not matched to a gene: 4. This CDR3 spans 13 amino acids. The V gene's germline CDR1 is MRHNA and CDR2 SNTAGT. This CDR3 is CASSSQGGTEAFF. DNA of the CDR3: TGTGCCAGCAGTTCCCAGGGGGGCACTGAAGCTTTCTTT.

Concerning this clone: The junction departs from germline at one end; a sequencing error may be responsible. J is TRBJ2-3 and V is TRBV2; 10 bases map to TRBD2. Germline CDR1 SNHLY, CDR2 FYNNEI. This CDR3 contains 18 residues. The CDR3: CASREEGLAKPSTDTQYF. The DNA for the CDR3 is TGTGCCAGCAGGGAAGAGGGACTAGCGAAACCTAGCACAGATACGCAGTATTTT.

The chain recombines TRBV4-3 with TRBJ1-2; 9 bases are shared with TRBD1. V shed 0 bases, J shed 5 bases, and the junction held 4 bases outside the gene matches. Germline-derived CDR1 and CDR2 are LGHNA and YSLEER. The CDR3 contains 15 residues. The CDR3 is CASSQDSGTGYGYTF. CDR3 bases: TGCGCCAGCAGCCAAGATTCCGGGACAGGGTATGGCTACACCTTC.

The gene calls are TRBV5-1 and TRBJ1-2; 7 bases line up with TRBD1. This CDR3 spans 14 amino acids. Germline CDR1 and CDR2: SGHRS and YFSETQ. Trimming cost V 3 bases and J 5 bases; bases outside gene matches: 7. In DNA, the CDR3 is TGCGCCAGCAGCTGGGACGGGACAGCGTATGGCTACACCTTC. The encoded protein is CASSWDGTAYGYTF.

The chain combines TRBV11-2 with TRBJ2-7; 7 bases align to TRBD1. The CDR3 covers 14 residues. V gave up 2 bases and J gave up 9 bases; unmatched junction bases: 10. Per the germline V gene, CDR1 is SGHAT and CDR2 is FQNNGV. As DNA, the CDR3 is TGTGCCAGCAGCTTAATTCGACAGGGTAACGCGCAGTACTTC. Its translation is CASSLIRQGNAQYF. Drawing the rest from reference TRBV11-2 and TRBJ2-7, the complete variable domain is EAGVAQSPRYKIIEKRQSVAFWCNPISGHATLYWYQQILGQGPKLLIQFQNNGVVDDSQLPKDRFSAERLKGVDSTLKIQPAKLEDSAVYLCASSLIRQGNAQYFGPGTRLTVT.

The chain carries TRBV7-2 and TRBJ2-5; D is possibly TRBD2 (7 bases). CDR3 length: 16 residues. V shed 3 bases and J shed 1 base, with 15 bases lying between them. Germline-derived CDR1 and CDR2 are SGHTA and FQGNSA. CDR3 protein: CASSLGRGILQETQYF. In DNA form, the CDR3 reads TGTGCCAGCAGCTTGGGGAGGGGGATCCTCCAAGAGACCCAGTACTTC.

V usage is TRBV7-2 and J usage is TRBJ1-2; TRBD1 might be the D (5 bases). In germline, CDR1 is SGHTA, CDR2 FQGNSA. The CDR3 covers 14 residues. V gave up 5 bases and J gave up 4 bases, with 14 bases separating them. CDR3 bases: TGTGCCAGCAGCCCCATGAGGGGACTCTATGGCTACACCTTC. Residues: CASSPMRGLYGYTF.

This clone was seen just once. The chain recombines TRBV28 with TRBJ2-7; TRBD2 agrees at 12 bases. The CDR3 runs 13 residues. The J segment lost 4 bases and the V segment lost 6 bases, leaving 1 base of the junction unmatched. CDR1 and CDR2 (germline): MDHEN, SYDVKM. The CDR3 reads CASRLAGGYEQYF. CDR3 bases: TGTGCCAGCAGACTAGCGGGAGGTTACGAGCAGTACTTC.

The chain employs TRBV2 and TRBJ1-5; D might be TRBD1 (6 bases). The ends were cut back, 3 bases at V and 0 bases at J, with 12 bases in the middle. The CDR3 extends over 16 amino acids. The germline CDR1 and CDR2 sequences are SNHLY and FYNNEI. The CDR3 region has the DNA TGTGCCAGCAGTGAGGGGGCGGATTATAGCAATCAGCCCCAGCATTTT. Encoded protein: CASSEGADYSNQPQHF.

The V call is TRBV10-1, the J call TRBJ2-5; 9 bases are shared with TRBD1. Germline loops: CDR1 WNHNN, CDR2 SYGVQD (reference sequence). This CDR3 contains 17 residues. Trimming took 0 bases from V and 1 from J; bases not matched to a gene: 6. DNA for the CDR3: TGCGCCAGCAGTGAGTCTACAGGACAGGGGCCCCAAGAGACCCAGTACTTC. Protein sequence: CASSESTGQGPQETQYF.

This clone was counted between two and nine times. The V call is TRBV7-9, the J call TRBJ1-2; the D gene is possibly TRBD1 (5 bases). V gave up 3 bases and J gave up 11 bases, with 13 bases separating them. The CDR3 is 12 residues long. Germline V gene sequence: CDR1 SEHNR, CDR2 FQNEAQ (reference sequence). The CDR3 sequence: CASSFSGGVYTF. Written as DNA, the CDR3 is TGTGCCAGCAGCTTCTCCGGGGGGGTTTACACCTTC.

The chain recombines TRBV7-3 with TRBJ2-1; tentative D call: TRBD1 (5 bases). CDR3 size: 13 residues. Trimming removed 5 bases from V and 8 bases from J, with 13 bases in between. CDR1 is SGHTA, CDR2 FQGTGA, per germline. This chain's CDR3 is CASSPRRGHEQFF. Written as DNA, the CDR3 is TGTGCCAGCAGCCCGAGAAGGGGCCATGAGCAGTTCTTC.

The V and J genes are TRBV2 and TRBJ1-2; D is ambiguous. The CDR3 is 12 amino acids. In germline, CDR1 is SNHLY, CDR2 FYNNEI. V was pared by 6 bases and J by 9 bases, with 14 bases between. CDR3 protein: CASRQTRDSYTF. In nucleotides, the CDR3 is TGTGCCAGCAGGCAAACTAGGGATAGCTACACCTTC.

This clone came up once. CDR3 DNA sequence: TGTGCCAGCAGTCAGAGGCAGGGGAATGAAAAACTGTTTTTT. This gives the protein CASSQRQGNEKLFF. V gene TRBV28 combines with J gene TRBJ1-4, with D maybe TRBD1 (6 bases). Germline V CDR1 and CDR2: MDHEN, SYDVKM. The CDR3 spans 14 residues. Between the trimmed V and J ends, which lost 5 bases and 5 bases, there was a span of 12 bases.

The chain links TRBV4-2 to TRBJ2-5, with 7 bases identical to TRBD2. With V trimmed by 1 base and J by 4 bases, 12 bases remained unmatched. There are 17 residues in the CDR3. CDR1 is LGHNA and CDR2 is YNFKEQ in the germline V gene. DNA of the CDR3: TGTGCCAGCAGCCAAGGAGCTGGAGCGGGGTATGGAGAGACCCAGTACTTC. Its translation is CASSQGAGAGYGETQYF.

V usage is TRBV3-1 (or the pseudogene TRBV3-2) and J usage is TRBJ1-2; 7 nucleotides align to TRBD1. Germline loops: CDR1 LGHDT, CDR2 YNNKEL (reference sequence). CDR3 length: 16 amino acids. The V and J ends lost 0 bases and 8 bases, in that order; junction bases with no gene match: 12. The CDR3 nucleotides read TGTGCCAGCAGCCAAGATGGGAACAGGGGATTGGGAGGCTACACCTTC. Encoded protein: CASSQDGNRGLGGYTF.

V gene TRBV28 combines with J gene TRBJ1-3; D might be TRBD1 (6 bases). The length of the CDR3 is 15 residues. Germline V CDR1 and CDR2: MDHEN, SYDVKM. Trimming cost V 6 bases and J 0 bases, with 12 bases left between them. This chain's CDR3 is CASRPTGLSGNTIYF. CDR3 DNA: TGTGCCAGCAGACCGACAGGCCTCTCTGGAAACACCATATATTTT.

CDR3 loop: CASSWGGGETQYF. The CDR3 nucleotides are TGTGCCAGCAGCTGGGGGGGAGGAGAGACCCAGTACTTC. This chain uses TRBV6-5 with TRBJ2-5, with TRBD2 matching over 7 bases. The ends lost 6 bases at V and 4 bases at J; junction bases unmatched: 5. The germline V gene has CDR1 MNHEY and CDR2 SVGAGI. The CDR3 has 13 residues.